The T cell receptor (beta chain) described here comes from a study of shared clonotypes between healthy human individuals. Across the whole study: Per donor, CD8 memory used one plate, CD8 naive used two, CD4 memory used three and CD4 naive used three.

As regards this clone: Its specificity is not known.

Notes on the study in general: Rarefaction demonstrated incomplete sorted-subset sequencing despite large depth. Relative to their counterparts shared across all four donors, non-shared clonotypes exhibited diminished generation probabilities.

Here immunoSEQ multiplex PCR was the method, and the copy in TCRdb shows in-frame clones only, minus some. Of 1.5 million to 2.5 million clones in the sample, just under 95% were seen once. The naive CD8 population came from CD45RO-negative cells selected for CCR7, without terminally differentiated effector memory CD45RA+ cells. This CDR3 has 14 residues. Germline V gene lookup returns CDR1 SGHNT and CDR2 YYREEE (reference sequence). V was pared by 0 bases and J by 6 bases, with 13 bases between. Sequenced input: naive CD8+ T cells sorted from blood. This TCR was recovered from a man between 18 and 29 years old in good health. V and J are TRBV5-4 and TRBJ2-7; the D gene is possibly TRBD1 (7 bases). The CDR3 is CASSLAPGGLEQYF. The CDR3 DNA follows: TGTGCCAGCAGCTTGGCCCCAGGGGGGCTCGAGCAGTACTTC.